Listed below are T cell receptor beta chains from one sample, sequenced in a study of blood T cell repertoires in COVID-19. Assay: immunoSEQ multiplex PCR; the TCRdb copy retains only in-frame clones and omits some. The sample contains a few hundred thousand clones, over 75% of which appear only once. The sequenced sample was PBMCs or T cells enriched from blood (not recorded which). Every receptor here comes from a woman in her 40s who had been exposed to COVID-19. The CDR3 runs from the conserved cysteine through the conserved F or W. A D gene is named only where the DNA matches it firmly. Clone size is not always given. Where it is, it says once, few, many or a class for expanded clones.

v_call,j_call,d_call,clone_size,cdr3_nt,cdr3_aa
TRBV28,TRBJ2-2,.,.,TGTGCCAGCAGTTTACCCTTCACCGGGGAGCTGTTTTTT,CASSLPFTGELFF
TRBV15,TRBJ1-6,TRBD1,.,TGTGCCACCAGGCCGGGACAGGGCCACTATAATTCACCCCTCCACTTT,CATRPGQGHYNSPLHF
TRBV7-2,TRBJ1-2,TRBD1,.,TGTGCCAGCAGCCAGACAGGGGTTTATGGCTACACCTTC,CASSQTGVYGYTF
TRBV4-1,TRBJ1-1,.,few,TGCGCCAGCAGCCTCCGGGAGGGGCGGCTGAACACTGAAGCTTTCTTT,CASSLREGRLNTEAFF
TRBV5-1,TRBJ2-3,.,.,TGCGCCAGCAGCTTGGGTTCGGGTGGTTGGCCAGATACGCAGTATTTT,CASSLGSGGWPDTQYF
TRBV6-2/TRBV6-3,TRBJ1-5,.,once,TGTGCCAGCAGTTTTAATGGCTATCAGCCCCAGCATTTT,CASSFNGYQPQHF
TRBV6-1,TRBJ2-5,.,.,TGTGCCAGCAGTGAGGGCCAGCAGGAGACCCAGTACTTC,CASSEGQQETQYF
TRBV19,TRBJ2-5,TRBD1,.,TGTGCCAGTAGTATGGGACAGCATCAAGAGACCCAGTACTTC,CASSMGQHQETQYF
TRBV9,TRBJ1-5,TRBD1,.,TGTGCCAGCAGCGTGGACGTGGGACAGTCGGCCCAGCATTTT,CASSVDVGQSAQHF
TRBV12-3/TRBV12-4,TRBJ1-6,TRBD1,.,TGTGCCAGCAGTGACAGGGTCGATTCACCCCTCCACTTT,CASSDRVDSPLHF
TRBV7-2,TRBJ2-3,.,.,TGTGCCAGCAGCTTAGCCTCTATAAGCACAGATACGCAGTATTTT,CASSLASISTDTQYF
TRBV11-3,TRBJ2-2,TRBD2,.,TGTGCCAGCAGGGACCTAGCGGGAGTGGACGGGGAGCTGTTTTTT,CASRDLAGVDGELFF
TRBV24-1,TRBJ2-3,TRBD2,.,TGTGCCACCAGTGATCTGACTAGCGGGGACACAGATACGCAGTATTTT,CATSDLTSGDTDTQYF
TRBV27,TRBJ1-1,TRBD1,.,TGTGCCAGCAGTTACAGGGGAGGTGACACTGAAGCTTTCTTT,CASSYRGGDTEAFF
TRBV7-8,TRBJ1-6,TRBD1,many,TGTGCCAGCAGCTTAATCGGGACAGCCGTATCACCCCTCCACTTT,CASSLIGTAVSPLHF
TRBV9,TRBJ1-6,.,.,TGTGCCAGCAGCCCCACCTCGGATTCACCCCTCCACTTT,CASSPTSDSPLHF
TRBV18,TRBJ1-1,TRBD1,.,TGTGCCAGCTCACCGACAGGGGGGCTCACTGAAGCTTTCTTT,CASSPTGGLTEAFF
TRBV12-3/TRBV12-4,TRBJ1-1,.,.,TGTGCCAGCAGGATCAGACGGGGCACTGAAGCTTTCTTT,CASRIRRGTEAFF
TRBV7-2,TRBJ1-5,TRBD1,.,TGTGCCAGCAGCCTGGGACAGGGATCCGGTTTACGTCAGCCCCAGCATTTT,CASSLGQGSGLRQPQHF
TRBV28,TRBJ1-4,TRBD1,.,TGTGCCAGCAGTCCCCTCCCGGGACAGGGGCCTGCAACTAATGAAAAACTGTTTTTT,CASSPLPGQGPATNEKLFF
TRBV18,TRBJ2-3,TRBD2,.,TGTGCCAGCTCATTCGGGACTAGCTATGATACGCAGTATTTT,CASSFGTSYDTQYF
TRBV7-2,TRBJ2-1,.,.,TGTGCCAGCAGCGAGGGGGGGAGGACGAATGAGCAGTTCTTC,CASSEGGRTNEQFF
TRBV29-1,TRBJ2-1,TRBD2,.,TGCAGCACCACCAACCGGGGGGACAATGAGCAGTTCTTC,CSTTNRGDNEQFF
TRBV19,TRBJ1-6,TRBD1,.,TGTGCCACAAGGGGTCAAGGGGGCTCACCCCTCCACTTT,CATRGQGGSPLHF
TRBV6-2/TRBV6-3,TRBJ1-2,TRBD1,.,TGTGCCAGCAGCGGACAGGAGAACTATGGCTACACCTTC,CASSGQENYGYTF
TRBV30,TRBJ1-2,.,.,TGTGCCTGGACTAAACTAAACACGTTAGCTAACTATGGCTACACCTTC,CAWTKLNTLANYGYTF
TRBV7-2,TRBJ1-4,TRBD1,.,TGTGCCAGCAGCTTAGTCCGGGACAGGGCAGAAAAACTGTTTTTT,CASSLVRDRAEKLFF
TRBV19,TRBJ1-2,.,.,TGTGCCAGTCTTGGACAGAACTATGGCTACACCTTC,CASLGQNYGYTF
TRBV5-1,TRBJ2-5,TRBD1,.,TGTGCCAGCAGCCGAAACGGACAGGTACAAGAGACCCAGTACTTC,CASSRNGQVQETQYF
TRBV19,TRBJ2-5,.,.,TGTGCCAGTAGTATCGGAGGGCGCGAGACCCAGTACTTC,CASSIGGRETQYF
TRBV5-1,TRBJ2-1,.,.,TGCGCCAGCAGCTTGAATAGCCATTCGGGGGAAGGAGGCAATGAGCAGTTCTTC,CASSLNSHSGEGGNEQFF
TRBV21-1,TRBJ1-1,.,.,TGTGCCAGCAGCAAAACGGTACAGGTTAACACTGAAGCTTTCTTT,CASSKTVQVNTEAFF
TRBV5-4,TRBJ2-2,TRBD1,once,TGTGCCAGCAGCTTGGGGCCAGGGGGTAAGGGAAACGCCGGGGAGCTGTTTTTT,CASSLGPGGKGNAGELFF
TRBV28,TRBJ2-5,TRBD2,.,TGTGTCAGCGGGGGGGCCCCAGAGACCCAGTACTTC,CVSGGAPETQYF
TRBV5-4,TRBJ2-1,TRBD2,.,TGTGCCAGCAGCTTGGACCTAGCGGGGTTCAGTGAGCAGTTCTTC,CASSLDLAGFSEQFF